This entry features one T cell receptor beta chain sequence. Original handling: Estimation of nucleated cell counts relied on the amplification of reference gene primers. This table comes from immunoSEQ multiplex PCR, and its TCRdb copy is limited to in-frame clones, with some not included. V, J and clone size derive from that table, while D and trimming were established from the DNA sequence. The data hold some 130,000 clones, with 84% observed a single time. Allocation to cohorts depended on clinical history reported by the participants. The sample comes from a study of blood T cell repertoires in COVID-19. Trimming at V came to 3 bases and at J to 4 bases, leaving 4 bases not matched to a gene. This CDR3 is built from 15 residues. The germline CDR1 and CDR2 sequences are MNHEY and SMNVEV (reference sequence).

This chain links TRBV27 with TRBJ1-3, with 9 bases aligning to TRBD1. The specimen was PBMCs or T cells enriched from blood (not recorded which). This receptor was taken from a middle-aged man with acute COVID-19. The CDR3 DNA reads TGTGCCAGCAGTTTGACAGGGGGGTTCGGAAACACCATATATTTT. Translating gives CASSLTGGFGNTIYF.